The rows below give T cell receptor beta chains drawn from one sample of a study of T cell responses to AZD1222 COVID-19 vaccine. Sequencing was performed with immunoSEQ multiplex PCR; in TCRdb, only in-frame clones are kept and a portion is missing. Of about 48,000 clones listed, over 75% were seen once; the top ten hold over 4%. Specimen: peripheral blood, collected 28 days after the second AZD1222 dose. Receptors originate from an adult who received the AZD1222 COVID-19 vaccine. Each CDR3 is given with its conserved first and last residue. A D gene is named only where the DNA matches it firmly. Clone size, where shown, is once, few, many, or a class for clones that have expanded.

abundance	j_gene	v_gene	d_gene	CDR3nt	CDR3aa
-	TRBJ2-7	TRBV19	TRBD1	TGTGCCACCGCCCGGGACAGAAATTACGAGCAGTACTTC	CATARDRNYEQYF
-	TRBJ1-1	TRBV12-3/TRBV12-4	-	TGTGCCAGCAGTGGGGAGGGGACGACTGAAGCTTTCTTT	CASSGEGTTEAFF
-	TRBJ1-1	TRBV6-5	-	TGTGCCAGCAGTTACTCGGGTCGTGGAGGGAAGGCTTTCTTT	CASSYSGRGGKAFF
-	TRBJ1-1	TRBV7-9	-	TGTGCCAGCGGGCGTATGAACACTGAAGCTTTCTTT	CASGRMNTEAFF
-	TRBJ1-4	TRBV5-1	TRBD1	TGCGCCAGCGCAAGTGGGACAGGGGATGAAAAACTGTTTTTT	CASASGTGDEKLFF
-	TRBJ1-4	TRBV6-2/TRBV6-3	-	TGTGCCAGCAGTTACTCGTCGGGGGTTGAAAAACTGTTTTTT	CASSYSSGVEKLFF
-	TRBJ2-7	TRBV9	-	TGTGCCAGCAGCCCTCGGACAGTCTCCTACGAGCAGTACTTC	CASSPRTVSYEQYF
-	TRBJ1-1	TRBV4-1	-	TGCGCCAGCAGCCAAGATGGGGGATTGGGGACTGAAGCTTTCTTT	CASSQDGGLGTEAFF
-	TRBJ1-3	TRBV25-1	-	TGTGCCAGCGGCTCTGGAAACACCATATATTTT	CASGSGNTIYF
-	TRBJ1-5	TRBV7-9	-	TGTGCCAGCAGCCCCGGACGAGGCAATCAGCCCCAGCATTTT	CASSPGRGNQPQHF
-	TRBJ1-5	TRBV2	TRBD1	TGTGCCAGCAGTCCACAGGGGGCCAGCAATCAGCCCCAGCATTTT	CASSPQGASNQPQHF
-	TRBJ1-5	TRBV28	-	TGTGCCAGCAGTTTATTAGGTTCGGGAAGCAATCAGCCCCAGCATTTT	CASSLLGSGSNQPQHF
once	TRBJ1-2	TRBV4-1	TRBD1	TGCGCCAGCAGTCCGACGGGACAGGGGCGCGGCTACACCTTC	CASSPTGQGRGYTF
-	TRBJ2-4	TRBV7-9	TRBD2	TGTGCCAGCAGCGCCGGTGCTAGCGGGAAATACATTCAGTACTTC	CASSAGASGKYIQYF
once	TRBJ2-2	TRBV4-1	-	TGCGCCAGCACCACTAGAGGCACCGGGGAGCTGTTTTTT	CASTTRGTGELFF
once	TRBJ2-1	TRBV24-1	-	TGTGCCACCAGTGATGGGGATAACTGGAGGAATGAGCAGTTCTTC	CATSDGDNWRNEQFF
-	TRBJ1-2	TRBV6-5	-	TGTGCCAGCAGTTACGGCAGGGTTGGCTACACCTTC	CASSYGRVGYTF
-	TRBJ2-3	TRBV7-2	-	TGTGCCAGCAGCTTAAGGGCAGGGGTGCAGTATTTT	CASSLRAGVQYF
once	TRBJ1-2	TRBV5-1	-	TGCGCCAGCAGCTCCCTCGGTGCGGGGGCGAACTATGGCTACACCTTC	CASSSLGAGANYGYTF
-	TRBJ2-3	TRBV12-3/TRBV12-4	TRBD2	TGTGCCAGCAGCCCTAGCGGGCCAGATACGCAGTATTTT	CASSPSGPDTQYF
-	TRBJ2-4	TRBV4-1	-	TGCGCCAGCAGCCAAGCCTCCATTCAGTACTTC	CASSQASIQYF
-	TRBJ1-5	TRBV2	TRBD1	TGTGCCAGCAGTAGTACCGGGACAGGGAGTGACCAGCCCCAGCATTTT	CASSSTGTGSDQPQHF
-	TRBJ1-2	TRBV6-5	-	TGTGCCAGCACGGGGGGCGCAGGCTATGGCTACACCTTC	CASTGGAGYGYTF
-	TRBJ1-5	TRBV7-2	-	TGTGCCAGCAGCCCCGATTCAAGCGCTCAAGGGTCCCAGCATTTT	CASSPDSSAQGSQHF
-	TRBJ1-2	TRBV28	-	TGTGCCAGCAGTCGCACGTTCACCTATGGCTACACCTTC	CASSRTFTYGYTF
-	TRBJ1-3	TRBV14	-	TGTGCCAGCAGCCAAGACGGGGACGGCACCATATATTTT	CASSQDGDGTIYF
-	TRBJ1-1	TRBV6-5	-	TGTGCCAGCGGAACTCTTGGGGGCACTGAAGCTTTCTTT	CASGTLGGTEAFF
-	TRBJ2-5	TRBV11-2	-	TGTGCCAGCAGCCAACGGTCAGAGACCCAGTACTTC	CASSQRSETQYF
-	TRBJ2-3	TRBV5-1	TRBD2	TGCGCCAGCAGCTTGGGTACTAGCGTTCACACAGATACGCAGTATTTT	CASSLGTSVHTDTQYF
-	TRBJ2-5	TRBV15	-	TGTGCCACCAGCGGGCTAGGTCTGCCCATCGAAGAGACCCAGTACTTC	CATSGLGLPIEETQYF
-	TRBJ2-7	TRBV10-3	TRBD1	TGTGCCATCAGCGGGACAGGTAGCTCCTACGAGCAGTACTTC	CAISGTGSSYEQYF
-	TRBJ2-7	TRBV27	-	TGTGCCAGCAGACCCCTGGGGGGGGACAACTCCTACGAGCAGTACTTC	CASRPLGGDNSYEQYF
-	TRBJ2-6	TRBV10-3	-	TGTGCCATCAGTGAAAGTGGGCAACTCTCTGGGGCCAACGTCCTGACTTTC	CAISESGQLSGANVLTF
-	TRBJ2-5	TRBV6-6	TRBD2	TGTGCCAGCAGTTACGGTAGCGGGAGGGCCCTGGAGACCCAGTACTTC	CASSYGSGRALETQYF
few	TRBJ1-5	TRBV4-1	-	TGCGCCAGCAGCTCACACTTCACTCAGCCCCAGCATTTT	CASSSHFTQPQHF
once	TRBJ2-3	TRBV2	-	TGTGCCAGCAAGGGGAAAGCTCCGCAGTATTTT	CASKGKAPQYF
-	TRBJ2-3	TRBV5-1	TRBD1	TGCGCCAGCAGCCCACAGGGGGCTTGGGGAGATACGCAGTATTTT	CASSPQGAWGDTQYF
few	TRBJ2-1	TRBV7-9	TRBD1	TGTGCCAGCAGCCCAGGACAGGGTTGGAATGAGCAGTTCTTC	CASSPGQGWNEQFF
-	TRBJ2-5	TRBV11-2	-	TGTGCCAGCAGGAGAGGGTTAGGAGAGACCCAGTACTTC	CASRRGLGETQYF
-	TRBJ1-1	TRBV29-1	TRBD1	TGCAGCGCCTATTACAGGGGATTCACTGAAGCTTTCTTT	CSAYYRGFTEAFF
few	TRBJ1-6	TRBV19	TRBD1	TGTGCCACCCAAAGGACAGGGGACAATTCACCCCTCCACTTT	CATQRTGDNSPLHF
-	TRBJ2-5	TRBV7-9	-	TGTGCCAGCAGCCAACCCGGACAGCAAGAGACCCAGTACTTC	CASSQPGQQETQYF
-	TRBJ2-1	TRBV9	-	TGTGCCAGCAGCGCCGGGGCTTTAAGCTCCTACAATGAGCAGTTCTTC	CASSAGALSSYNEQFF
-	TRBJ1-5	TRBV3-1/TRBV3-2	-	TGTGCCAGCAGCCAAGAGTCTGGGTACGGTCAGCCCCAGCATTTT	CASSQESGYGQPQHF
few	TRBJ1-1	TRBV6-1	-	TGTGCCAGCAGTGAAATATCGCACACTGAAGCTTTCTTT	CASSEISHTEAFF
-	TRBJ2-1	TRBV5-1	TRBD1	TGCGCCAGCGCAGGGACAGACTTATACAATGAGCAGTTCTTC	CASAGTDLYNEQFF
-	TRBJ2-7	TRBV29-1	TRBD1	TGCAGCGTTGCGGACAGGGCGTACTACGAGCAGTACTTC	CSVADRAYYEQYF
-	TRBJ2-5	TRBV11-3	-	TGTGCCAGCAGCTTCGGGGACGGGCGCCACGGGGAGACCCAGTACTTC	CASSFGDGRHGETQYF
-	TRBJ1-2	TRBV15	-	TGTGCCACCAGCTCGGAGGCCCAGATGCATGGCTACACCTTC	CATSSEAQMHGYTF